What follows is one TCR beta chain and its context. Its matching antigen is unknown. The data were obtained in a study of monozygotic twins with inflammatory bowel disease. Regarding the study as a whole: Limited power may explain why concordant and discordant twins showed no difference in repertoire similarity. Background noise in patient repertoires may stem from differing immunosuppressive treatments.

Germline CDR1 SEHNR, CDR2 FQNEAQ (reference sequence). The CDR3 totals 15 residues. Around 3,600 ng of total RNA went into each TCR library. Reprocessing the 5' RACE reads, TCRdb reports a single entry for every CDR3 protein and omits DNA. Found here are about 440,000 distinct CDR3 sequences; the top ten clones hold around 2.4%. Sample: blood. The chain combines TRBV7-9 with TRBJ1-2. This sequence was found in a human donor with ulcerative colitis or Crohn's disease, or a healthy co-twin of an affected twin (not recorded which). The CDR3 sequence: CASSLFQSSSYGYTF.